Following are 21 T cell receptor beta chains from one sample sequenced in a study of blood T cells in healthy people across ages. Through a sample-barcoded 5' primer and a J-beta primer mix, a second PCR was run for roughly 6 to 12 cycles. Each CDR3 protein gets one entry after TCRdb re-called the 5' RACE reads with MiXCR. The sample consists of roughly 1.5 million distinct CDR3 sequences, around 40% of them appearing once. The sample taken for sequencing was blood. These receptors all stem from a woman between 18 and 29 years old in good health.

In its sample, this clonotype was seen a few times. The chain joins TRBV7-9 to TRBJ2-1; 10 bases are a match to TRBD1. J was trimmed by 10 bases and V by 2 bases; bases with no gene match: 5. The CDR3 has 14 amino acids. Germline V CDR1 and CDR2: SEHNR, FQNEAQ (reference sequence). CDR3 sequence: CASSLSGTGEEQFF. CDR3 nucleotides: TGTGCCAGCAGCTTATCCGGGACAGGGGAGGAGCAGTTCTTC.

This clonotype was counted only a few times. The rearrangement links TRBV20-1 to TRBJ2-4, with a possible D match to TRBD2 (6 bases). Trimming took 6 bases from V and 7 from J, leaving 22 bases between them. The CDR3 is made up of 15 amino acids. The germline V gene encodes CDR1 DFQATT and CDR2 SNEGSKA (reference sequence). CDR3 sequence: CSAKPLRRAGNIQYF. CDR3 sequence (DNA): TGCAGTGCCAAACCATTGAGGAGGGCCGGGAACATTCAGTACTTC.

This sequence joins TRBV10-3 and TRBJ2-5, with 8 bases aligning to TRBD1. The CDR3 runs to 14 residues. Germline CDR1 ENHRY, CDR2 SYGVKD. J lost 1 base, V lost 6 bases, and 4 bases had no gene match. The CDR3 protein is CAISDGQGQETQYF. The CDR3, as DNA: TGTGCCATCAGCGATGGACAGGGCCAAGAGACCCAGTACTTC.

The rearrangement joins TRBV7-2 to TRBJ2-3, with D maybe TRBD1 (6 bases). This CDR3 has 15 residues. Trimming took off 6 bases at V and 0 bases at J, with 13 bases between the two ends. The V gene's germline CDR1 is SGHTA and CDR2 FQGNSA. As DNA, the CDR3 is TGTGCCAGCAGACAAGACAGGACTAGCACAGATACGCAGTATTTT. Encoded protein: CASRQDRTSTDTQYF. Using reference TRBV7-2 and TRBJ2-3 for the parts outside the CDR3, the full variable domain is GAGVSQSPSNKVTEKGKDVELRCDPISGHTALYWYRQSLGQGLEFLIYFQGNSAPDKSGLPSDRFSAERTGGSVSTLTIQRTQQEDSAVYLCASRQDRTSTDTQYFGPGTRLTVL.

The CDR3 region is CATNPGANVLTF. CDR3 nucleotide sequence: TGTGCCACCAACCCCGGAGCCAACGTCCTGACTTTC. V usage is TRBV6-2 or TRBV6-3 and J usage is TRBJ2-6; D gene unclear. This CDR3 has 12 amino acids. Trimming stripped 10 bases from V and 7 bases from J, with 11 bases between. Germline V gene sequence: CDR1 MNHEY, CDR2 SVGEGT.

This clonotype was seen a handful of times. The rearrangement uses TRBV7-2 and TRBJ2-3, with D possibly TRBD1 on 6 matching bases. The CDR3 runs to 15 residues. Trimming took off 3 bases at V and 2 bases at J, with 12 bases between the two ends. The V gene's germline CDR1 is SGHTA and CDR2 FQGNSA. The CDR3 DNA reads TGTGCCAGCAGCTTTGACAGGCGAACCACAGATACGCAGTATTTT. This sequence encodes CASSFDRRTTDTQYF.

This clonotype has a handful of counts. The rearrangement joins TRBV20-1 to TRBJ1-2; TRBD1 matches 7 bases. CDR1 and CDR2 from the germline V gene are DFQATT and SNEGSKA (reference sequence). V shed 2 bases and J 5 bases; nucleotides not matched to a gene: 5. CDR3 length: 13 residues. DNA for the CDR3: TGCAGTGCTAGAAAAGGGACAGTTTATGGCTACACCTTC. This codes for CSARKGTVYGYTF.

V usage is TRBV25-1 and J usage is TRBJ2-5; the match to TRBD2 covers 7 bases. The CDR3 has 14 residues. J gave up 7 bases and V 8 bases, and 13 bases lay outside the gene matches. CDR1 is MGHDK, CDR2 SYGVNS, per germline. CDR3 residues: CASGLGGRPGTQYF. The DNA for the CDR3 is TGTGCCAGCGGCCTGGGAGGGCGCCCCGGGACCCAGTACTTC.

In its sample, this clonotype was seen many times. The rearrangement joins TRBV5-1 to TRBJ2-3, with 9 bases identical to TRBD1. The V segment lost 3 bases and the J segment 0 bases; nucleotides outside the gene matches: 11. Germline V CDR1 and CDR2: SGHRS, YFSETQ. This CDR3 comprises 18 residues. The CDR3 here is CASSYGQGSYSSTDTQYF. CDR3 sequence (DNA): TGCGCCAGCAGCTATGGACAGGGGTCGTATTCTAGCACAGATACGCAGTATTTT.

A word on this clonotype: A single base separates this from a much larger clone, so it may be a read error. The chain links TRBV27 to TRBJ2-7; 9 bases fit TRBD1. The V segment lost 6 bases and the J segment 3 bases; nucleotides outside the gene matches: 6. Germline V gives CDR1 MNHEY, CDR2 SMNVEV (reference sequence). The CDR3 has 14 amino acids. CDR3 sequence reads: CASSPGTGFYEQYF. As DNA, the CDR3 is TGTGCCAGCAGCCCCGGGACAGGGTTCTACGAGCAGTACTTC.

This chain connects TRBV20-1 to TRBJ2-1; D tentatively fits TRBD1 or TRBD2 (5 bases each). V was shortened by 4 bases and J by 12 bases, with 25 bases between the two germline ends. CDR1 is DFQATT and CDR2 is SNEGSKA in the germline V gene (reference sequence). The CDR3 loop spans 15 amino acids. The CDR3, as DNA: TGCAGTGCTATAGGGACCCGAAGACGGTTGGGTGGGCAGTTCTTC. Protein: CSAIGTRRRLGGQFF.

With respect to this clonotype: This may stem from a read error, because a much larger clone lies one nucleotide away. DNA for the CDR3: TGCGCCAGCAGCTTGCAGGGGAATCAGTACTTC. Encoded protein: CASSLQGNQYF. The chain has TRBV5-1 and TRBJ2-5; tentative D call: TRBD1 (6 bases). Looked up from germline, CDR1 is SGHRS and CDR2 is YFSETQ. Trimming pared 1 base from V and 11 bases from J, leaving 9 bases between. CDR3 length equals 11 residues.

This clonotype was recorded a few times. The V and J genes are TRBV7-9 and TRBJ2-7; D is unresolved. The CDR3 consists of 15 residues. The germline V and J ends were trimmed by 1 base and 6 bases, with 16 bases remaining between them. Looked up from germline, CDR1 is SEHNR and CDR2 is FQNEAQ (reference sequence). The CDR3 DNA reads as TGTGCCAGCAGCTTAGGTTTCTGGAGTACCTCCGAGCAGTACTTC. It yields the protein CASSLGFWSTSEQYF.

This clonotype came up a few times. J is TRBJ2-1 and V is TRBV7-9; 9 nucleotides match TRBD1. The length of the CDR3 is 16 residues. The V segment lost 1 base and the J segment 4 bases; nucleotides outside the gene matches: 5. CDR1 is SEHNR, CDR2 FQNEAQ, per germline (reference sequence). DNA of the CDR3: TGTGCCAGCAGCTTAGTGGGACAGGGAAGGTACAATGAGCAGTTCTTC. Amino acids: CASSLVGQGRYNEQFF.

This clonotype was found a few times. The chain joins TRBV11-2 to TRBJ2-3; 8 nucleotides agree with TRBD1. Germline lookup yields CDR1 SGHAT and CDR2 FQNNGV. The CDR3 is 16 amino acids. V shed 3 bases and J 1 base; nucleotides not matched to a gene: 6. CDR3 loop: CASSFPQGAGTDTQYF. The CDR3 bases are TGTGCCAGCAGCTTCCCCCAGGGGGCCGGCACAGATACGCAGTATTTT.

Points on this clonotype: The conserved final phenylalanine or tryptophan is absent from the CDR3, which likely points to a read error. The limits of the CDR3 on the DNA are not certain, so only TCRdb's listed CDR3 is given. The rearrangement uses TRBV20-1 and TRBJ2-5; TRBD2 is the table's D call, not checked against the DNA. With termini counted, the CDR3 has 16 amino acids. From germline, CDR1 is DFQATT and CDR2 SNEGSKA (reference sequence). The CDR3 is CSAKLMGRDSGYTFGS.

The rearrangement uses TRBV5-4 and TRBJ2-5; no firm D call. CDR1 SGHNT and CDR2 YYREEE come from the germline V gene (reference sequence). The CDR3 runs 14 residues. V gave up 4 bases and J gave up 4 bases, with 14 bases separating them. The CDR3 sequence is CASSEFAPRETQYF. The CDR3 nucleotides read TGTGCCAGCAGCGAATTCGCGCCCCGAGAGACCCAGTACTTC.

This chain connects TRBV29-1 to TRBJ2-1, with unresolved D. The end of the DNA fits TRBJ2-7 better, so the J call may be wrong. The CDR3 has 11 residues. Germline V gene lookup returns CDR1 SQVTM and CDR2 ANQGSEA. DNA for the CDR3: TGCAGCGGACTTGGCTACAATGAGCAGTACTTC. This sequence encodes CSGLGYNEQYF.

This clonotype was seen a few times. The CDR3 here is CSARDLGGQYYGYTF. CDR3 coding DNA: TGCAGTGCTAGAGATCTGGGGGGGCAGTACTATGGCTACACCTTC. J is TRBJ1-2 and V is TRBV20-1; TRBD1 is a possible D gene (6 bases). The CDR3 totals 15 residues. Germline CDR1 DFQATT, CDR2 SNEGSKA (reference sequence). Trimming cost V 0 bases and J 3 bases, with 14 bases left between them.

Comments on this clonotype: A read error may be the cause here, since a much bigger clone is one base away. The CDR3 DNA reads as TGTGCCAGCAGTCCCCGCGGGGCCTACAATGGGCAGTTCTTC. Amino acid sequence: CASSPRGAYNGQFF. The chain carries TRBV12-3 or TRBV12-4 and TRBJ2-1; possibly TRBD2 for D (6 bases). The CDR3 covers 14 residues.

For this clonotype: Germline is not matched at one junction end, which may reflect a read error. CDR3 in amino acids: CASSQGSRGLIADMQYF. CDR3 nucleotide sequence: TGTGCCAGCAGCCAAGGCTCCCGTGGACTAATAGCAGATATGCAGTATTTT. The rearrangement joins TRBV14 to TRBJ2-3; tentatively, D is TRBD2 (6 bases). Per germline, CDR1 SGHDN and CDR2 FVKESK. The CDR3 sequence is 17 residues long.